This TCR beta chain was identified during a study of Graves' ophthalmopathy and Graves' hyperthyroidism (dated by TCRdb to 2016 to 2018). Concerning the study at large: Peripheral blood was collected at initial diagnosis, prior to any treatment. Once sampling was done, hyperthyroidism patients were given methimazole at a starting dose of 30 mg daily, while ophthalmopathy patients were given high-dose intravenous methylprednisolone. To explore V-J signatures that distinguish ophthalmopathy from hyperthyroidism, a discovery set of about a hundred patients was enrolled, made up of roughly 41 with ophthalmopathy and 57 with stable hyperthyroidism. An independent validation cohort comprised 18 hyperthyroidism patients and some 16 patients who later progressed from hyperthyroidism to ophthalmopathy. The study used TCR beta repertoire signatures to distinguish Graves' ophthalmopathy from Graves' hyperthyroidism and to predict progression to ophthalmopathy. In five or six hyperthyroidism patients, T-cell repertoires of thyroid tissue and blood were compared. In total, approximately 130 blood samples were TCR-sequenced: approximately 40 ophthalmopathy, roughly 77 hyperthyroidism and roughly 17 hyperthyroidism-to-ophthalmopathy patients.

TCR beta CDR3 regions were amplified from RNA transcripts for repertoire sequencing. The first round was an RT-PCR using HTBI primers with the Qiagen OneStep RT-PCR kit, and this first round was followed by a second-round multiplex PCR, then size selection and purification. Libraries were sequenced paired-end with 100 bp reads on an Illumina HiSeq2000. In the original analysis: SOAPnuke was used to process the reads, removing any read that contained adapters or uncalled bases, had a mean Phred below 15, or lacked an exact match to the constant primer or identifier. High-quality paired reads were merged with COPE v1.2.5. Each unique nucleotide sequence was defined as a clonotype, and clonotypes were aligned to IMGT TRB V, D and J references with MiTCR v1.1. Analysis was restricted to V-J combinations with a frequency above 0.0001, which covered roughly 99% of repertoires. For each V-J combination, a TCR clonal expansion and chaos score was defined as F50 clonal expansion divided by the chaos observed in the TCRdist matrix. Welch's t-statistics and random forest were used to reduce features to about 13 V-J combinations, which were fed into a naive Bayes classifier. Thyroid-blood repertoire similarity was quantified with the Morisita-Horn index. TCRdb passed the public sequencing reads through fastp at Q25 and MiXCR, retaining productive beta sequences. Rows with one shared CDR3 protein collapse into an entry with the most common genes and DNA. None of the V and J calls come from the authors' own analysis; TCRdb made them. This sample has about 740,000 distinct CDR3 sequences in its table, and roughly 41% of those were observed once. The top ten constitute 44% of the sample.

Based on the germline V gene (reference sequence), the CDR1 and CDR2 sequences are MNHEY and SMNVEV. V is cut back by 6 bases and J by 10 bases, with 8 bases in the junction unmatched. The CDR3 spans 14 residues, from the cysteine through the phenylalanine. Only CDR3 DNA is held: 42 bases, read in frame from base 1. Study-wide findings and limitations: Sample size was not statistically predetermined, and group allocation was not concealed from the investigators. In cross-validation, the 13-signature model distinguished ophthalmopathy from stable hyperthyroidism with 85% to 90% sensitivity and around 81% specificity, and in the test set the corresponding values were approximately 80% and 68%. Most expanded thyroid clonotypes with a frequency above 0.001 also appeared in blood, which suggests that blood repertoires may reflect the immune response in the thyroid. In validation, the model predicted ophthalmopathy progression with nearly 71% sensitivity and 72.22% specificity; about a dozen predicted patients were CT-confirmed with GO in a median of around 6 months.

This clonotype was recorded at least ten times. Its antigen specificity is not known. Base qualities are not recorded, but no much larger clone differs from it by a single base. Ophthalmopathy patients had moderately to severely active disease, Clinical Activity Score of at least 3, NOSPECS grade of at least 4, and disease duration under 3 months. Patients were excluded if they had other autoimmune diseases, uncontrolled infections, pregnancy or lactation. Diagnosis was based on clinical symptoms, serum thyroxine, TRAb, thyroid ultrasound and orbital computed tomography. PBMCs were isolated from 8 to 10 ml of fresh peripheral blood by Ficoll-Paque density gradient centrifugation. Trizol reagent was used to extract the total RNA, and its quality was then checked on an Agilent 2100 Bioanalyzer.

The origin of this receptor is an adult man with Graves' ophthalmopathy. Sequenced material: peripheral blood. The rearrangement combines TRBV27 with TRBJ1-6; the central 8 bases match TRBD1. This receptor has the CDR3 CASRDRVKGSPLHF. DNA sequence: TGTGCCAGCAGGGACAGGGTGAAGGGATCACCCCTCCACTTT.